This T cell receptor beta chain was captured by sequencing in a study of T cells in localized non-small cell lung cancer. Repertoires were generated with immunoSEQ multiplex PCR, while TCRdb's copy carries only in-frame clones and drops some. The sample lists approximately 88,000 clones; approximately 91% were seen once. General study results and limits: The study detected a median around 57 of the top 100 tumor clones in adjacent lung. Measurement of T cell clonality placed uninvolved adjacent lung highest, above the level in tumor. Higher T cell density in the blood was associated with longer overall survival, whereas higher adjacent-lung clonality associated with shorter survival.

Trimming pared 1 base from V and 5 bases from J, leaving 11 bases between. CDR1 and CDR2 (germline): SGHDN, FVKESK. The CDR3 consists of 14 residues. A word on this clone: The target antigen is unknown.

This specimen was PBMCs, taken before any cancer treatment. The chain is built from TRBV14 and TRBJ1-2, with D maybe TRBD1 (6 bases). The sequence came from a woman aged 40 to 75 with stage II squamous cell lung carcinoma. The CDR3 is CASSQGGHQYGYTF. Here the CDR3 DNA reads TGTGCCAGCAGCCAAGGGGGACACCAGTATGGCTACACCTTC. Combining the CDR3 with reference TRBV14 and TRBJ1-2 gives the whole variable domain EAGVTQFPSHSVIEKGQTVTLRCDPISGHDNLYWYRRVMGKEIKFLLHFVKESKQDESGMPNNRFLAERTGGTYSTLKVQPAELEDSGVYFCASSQGGHQYGYTFGSGTRLTVV.